The 7 T cell receptor beta chains in this list originate from one sample, sequenced in a study of tumor-infiltrating lymphocytes in primary liver carcinoma. Making TCR beta cDNA involved approximately 520 ng total RNA and a constant-region primer. Libraries for TCR beta were built through three nested multiplex PCR rounds, which together made up a slightly modified ARM-PCR procedure. Rounds one and two of PCR, each of 10 to 11 cycles, were primed with TRBV1-TRBV30 forward primers and a C-beta reverse primer. MiXCR was run by TCRdb on the multiplex PCR reads, yielding one entry per CDR3 protein. Of about 99,000 distinct CDR3 sequences detected, approximately 71% appear once; the ten largest clones hold roughly 10%. Each 20-30 mg portion of unsorted bulk tissue served as the source for co-extraction of RNA and DNA. The sequenced material came from liver tumor tissue from sampling region 5. Indicated subset: tumor region T5, tumor centre. The source of these receptors is a woman aged 55-69 years with primary liver carcinoma and hepatitis B virus infection.

With respect to this clonotype: The junction does not match germline at one end; this may be a read error. V usage is TRBV29-1 and J usage is TRBJ2-4; weak D call: TRBD1 (5 bases). From germline, CDR1 is SQVTM and CDR2 ANQGSEA. There are 12 residues in the CDR3. Written as DNA, the CDR3 is TGCAGCGTTGTGGACACCAAAAACATTCACTACTTC. Residues: CSVVDTKNIHYF.

In its sample, this clonotype was seen once. This chain joins TRBV11-1 and TRBJ2-2; TRBD1 matches at 7 bases. Germline V gives CDR1 SGHAT, CDR2 FQDESV (reference sequence). There are 15 residues in the CDR3. Trimming at V came to 7 bases and at J to 6 bases, leaving 11 bases not matched to a gene. The CDR3 bases are TGTGCCAGCAAGTTATTCAGCCAGGGGGCCGGGGAGCTGTTTTTT. Its protein is CASKLFSQGAGELFF.

A remark on this clonotype: Relative to the germline gene, one junction end is altered; a read error may explain this. The chain uses TRBV20-1 and TRBJ1-2; 9 positions match TRBD1. Germline CDR1 DFQATT, CDR2 SNEGSKA (reference sequence). The CDR3 covers 11 residues. The CDR3 DNA reads TGCGGGACAGGGAATAACCATGGCTACACCTTC. Translated, it gives CGTGNNHGYTF.

The chain joins TRBV11-2 to TRBJ1-2; D call uncertain. Germline lookup yields CDR1 SGHAT and CDR2 FQNNGV. The CDR3 runs to 13 residues. V shed 8 bases and J shed 3 bases, with 13 bases lying between them. The CDR3 here is CASAQTGDYGYTF. In DNA form, the CDR3 reads TGTGCCAGCGCCCAAACTGGGGACTATGGCTACACCTTC. The whole variable domain, filled in from reference TRBV11-2 and TRBJ1-2, reads EAGVAQSPRYKIIEKRQSVAFWCNPISGHATLYWYQQILGQGPKLLIQFQNNGVVDDSQLPKDRFSAERLKGVDSTLKIQPAKLEDSAVYLCASAQTGDYGYTFGSGTRLTVV.

Concerning this clonotype itself: One end of the junction does not line up with germline, which may come from a read error. The V gene is TRBV28, the J gene TRBJ2-7, with unresolved D. The CDR3 has 17 amino acids. Germline V lookup: CDR1 MDHEN, CDR2 SYDVKM. The CDR3 DNA reads as TGTGCCACCAGTTTTCAACTCGGGTACACTTCCTCCTACGAGCAGTACTTC. It translates to CATSFQLGYTSSYEQYF. Drawing the rest from reference TRBV28 and TRBJ2-7, the complete variable domain is DVKVTQSSRYLVKRTGEKVFLECVQDMDHENMFWYRQDPGLGLRLIYFSYDVKMKEKGDIPEGYSVSREKKERFSLILESASTNQTSMYLCATSFQLGYTSSYEQYFGPGTRLTVT.

The V and J genes are TRBV7-3 and TRBJ2-3, with 11 nucleotides matching TRBD1. CDR1 is SGHTA and CDR2 is FQGTGA in the germline V gene. Trimming took 1 base from V and 4 from J; bases not matched to a gene: 4. The CDR3 length is 16 residues. CDR3 bases: TGTGCCAGCAGCTTAAAAGGGACAGGGGGTCCAGATACGCAGTATTTT. Amino acids: CASSLKGTGGPDTQYF.

A remark on this clonotype: This clone may be a read error of a much larger clone one base away. The chain couples TRBV5-1 to TRBJ1-1; D perhaps matches TRBD1 (5 bases). The CDR3 length is 12 residues. CDR1 and CDR2 (germline): SGHRS, YFSETQ. The CDR3 DNA reads as TGCGTCAGCCAAGGGGAGTCCACTGAAGCTTTCTTT. As protein: CVSQGESTEAFF.